This is a list of T cell receptor beta chains from one sample in a study of T-cell reconstitution after alpha-beta-depleted transplantation in children. MiXCR was run by TCRdb on the PCR reads, yielding one entry per CDR3 protein. The sample contains 300,000 to 400,000 distinct CDR3 sequences, under 20% of which appear only once. Sequencing used PBMCs, mostly from graft donor cells, obtained 360 days after TCRalphabeta/CD19-depleted stem cell transplant. The receptors derive from a male patient under 10 years old who had a stem cell transplant for acute lymphoblastic leukemia, so the T cells may come from the graft donor. Each CDR3 is given without its conserved first and last residue.

V gene: TRBV20-1
J gene: TRBJ2-4
CDR3 protein: SARPVDRNIQY

V gene: TRBV20-1
J gene: TRBJ2-2
CDR3 protein: SATGFASDTGELF

V gene: TRBV12-3/TRBV12-4
J gene: TRBJ2-1
CDR3 protein: ASSLTTSGSAGNEQF

V gene: TRBV7-2
J gene: TRBJ2-7
CDR3 protein: ASSQGQGWYEQY

V gene: TRBV5-5
J gene: TRBJ2-5
CDR3 protein: ASSLNRGRWEETQY

V gene: TRBV7-2
J gene: TRBJ1-3
CDR3 protein: ASSYGPAGNTIY

V gene: TRBV20-1
J gene: TRBJ2-3
CDR3 protein: SARDLLIPSTDTQY

V gene: TRBV27
J gene: TRBJ2-7
CDR3 protein: ASKLAGSSYEQY

V gene: TRBV6-1
J gene: TRBJ1-2
CDR3 protein: ASTGGLNYGYT

V gene: TRBV29-1
J gene: TRBJ1-4
CDR3 protein: SVARGREKLF

V gene: TRBV4-1
J gene: TRBJ2-1
CDR3 protein: ASNQLAEDDNEQF

V gene: TRBV12-5
J gene: TRBJ1-1
CDR3 protein: ASGSRGQEAF

V gene: TRBV20-1
J gene: TRBJ2-5
CDR3 protein: SARDAGRGVETQY

V gene: TRBV29-1
J gene: TRBJ1-2
CDR3 protein: SVEGGGRNAYGYT

V gene: TRBV5-1
J gene: TRBJ2-7
CDR3 protein: ASSLETGDEQY

V gene: TRBV14
J gene: TRBJ2-3
CDR3 protein: ASSPRGFMGTDTQY

V gene: TRBV18
J gene: TRBJ1-4
CDR3 protein: ASSPYNEKLF

V gene: TRBV29-1
J gene: TRBJ2-5
CDR3 protein: STFDTLDTQY

V gene: TRBV4-2
J gene: TRBJ2-3
CDR3 protein: ASSQDYRSAGTDTQY

V gene: TRBV7-9
J gene: TRBJ2-1
CDR3 protein: ASSPWEGGYNEQF

V gene: TRBV6-5
J gene: TRBJ2-5
CDR3 protein: ASSYGGKGETQY

V gene: TRBV5-1
J gene: TRBJ2-1
CDR3 protein: ASGKGPYDEQF

V gene: TRBV14
J gene: TRBJ2-7
CDR3 protein: ASRATAGTDYEQY

V gene: TRBV20-1
J gene: TRBJ2-3
CDR3 protein: SASQLADTQY

V gene: TRBV2
J gene: TRBJ2-5
CDR3 protein: ASNVAGGGETQY

V gene: TRBV7-7
J gene: TRBJ2-5
CDR3 protein: ASSPILGGTRY

V gene: TRBV21-1
J gene: TRBJ2-3
CDR3 protein: ASSKDATDTQY

V gene: TRBV11-2
J gene: TRBJ1-1
CDR3 protein: ASSSQGVAEAF

V gene: TRBV9
J gene: TRBJ2-2
CDR3 protein: ASSVTPGQVPSGAGGRTGELF

V gene: TRBV28
J gene: TRBJ1-4
CDR3 protein: ASSPRPGATNEKLF

V gene: TRBV4-1
J gene: TRBJ2-5
CDR3 protein: ASSQGDRPSGEETQY

V gene: TRBV12-3/TRBV12-4
J gene: TRBJ1-1
CDR3 protein: ASSLFGGNTEAF

V gene: TRBV6-1
J gene: TRBJ2-5
CDR3 protein: ASTRGALSQETQY

V gene: TRBV20-1
J gene: TRBJ2-3
CDR3 protein: SAFPGVAVGPDTQY

V gene: TRBV5-1
J gene: TRBJ2-3
CDR3 protein: ASSYGQGADTQY

V gene: TRBV27
J gene: TRBJ2-3
CDR3 protein: ASSLSGPFGGASTDTQY

V gene: TRBV27
J gene: TRBJ2-7
CDR3 protein: ASSRQGPYEQY

V gene: TRBV5-1
J gene: TRBJ2-2
CDR3 protein: ASSFGPAGRLNTGELF

V gene: TRBV20-1
J gene: TRBJ2-5
CDR3 protein: SARDSPLRAFFGETQY

V gene: TRBV28
J gene: TRBJ2-7
CDR3 protein: ASSPLPGLAALSYEQY

V gene: TRBV12-3/TRBV12-4
J gene: TRBJ2-7
CDR3 protein: ASSRTGRNYEQY